This TCR beta chain is from a study of PD-L1 blockade in urothelial cancer. The overall study: At some point between 2014 and 2016 therapy began: atezolizumab 1,200 mg intravenously every 3 weeks. Researchers looked at the blood 3 weeks (second dose) and 6 weeks after treatment began. T cells were recovered from blood samples at a median of roughly 150,000.

Assay used: immunoSEQ multiplex PCR; TCRdb lists only in-frame clones, some missing. The data show 20,000 to 30,000 clones, roughly 83% seen once. Sample numbers ranged from 1 to 8 per patient, encompassing pretreatment and on-treatment collections. This CDR3 spans 14 amino acids. The germline gives CDR1 SGDLS, CDR2 YYNGEE. The V and J ends lost 4 bases and 8 bases respectively, with 16 bases between them. The starting material was PBMCs, obtained around atezolizumab (anti-PD-L1) treatment. The J gene is TRBJ2-1, the V gene TRBV9; perhaps TRBD2 as D (5 bases). The receptor was derived from a man between 65 and 85 years old with urothelial cancer. Here the CDR3 reads CASSPSPTSHEQFF. The CDR3 DNA follows: TGTGCCAGCAGCCCGAGTCCAACTAGTCATGAGCAGTTCTTC.